One and the same sample provided the 31 T cell receptor beta chains below, sequenced in a study of blood T cell repertoires in COVID-19. Assay used: immunoSEQ multiplex PCR; TCRdb lists only in-frame clones, some missing. This repertoire shows approximately 140,000 clones, around 80% found once; its top ten account for about 2.2%. The sequenced sample consisted of PBMCs or T cells enriched from blood (not recorded which). Every receptor here comes from a man between 40 and 49 years old with acute COVID-19.

In DNA form, the CDR3 reads TGTGCCAGCAGTTACTCACGGGGGGCGCGTGGCTACACCTTC. This codes for CASSYSRGARGYTF. The gene calls are TRBV6-5 and TRBJ1-2; tentatively, D is TRBD1 (6 bases). CDR3 length equals 14 residues. CDR1 and CDR2 from the germline V gene are MNHEY and SVGAGI. V was shortened by 0 bases and J by 7 bases, with 12 bases between the two germline ends.

This chain uses TRBV5-1 with TRBJ2-4; the match to TRBD2 covers 9 bases. The germline V gene has CDR1 SGHRS and CDR2 YFSETQ. V shed 0 bases and J 5 bases; nucleotides not matched to a gene: 9. The CDR3 length is 17 residues. For the CDR3, the DNA is TGCGCCAGCAGCTTGGCCTCGGCTAGCGGGATTCAAAACATTCAGTACTTC. Protein product: CASSLASASGIQNIQYF.

V gene TRBV9 combines with J gene TRBJ1-1; D ambiguous. This CDR3 is built from 15 residues. Trimming took 4 bases from V and 5 from J, leaving 18 bases between them. Germline loops: CDR1 SGDLS, CDR2 YYNGEE. The CDR3 loop reads CASSPRGWAQTEAFF. CDR3 nucleotides: TGTGCCAGCAGCCCAAGAGGGTGGGCGCAGACTGAAGCTTTCTTT.

The chain has TRBV21-1 and TRBJ2-5; the table's D call of TRBD1 was not tested on the DNA. TRBV21-1 is shown as a pseudogene. CDR3 length equals 15 residues. This CDR3 is CASSKLLWQGETQYF. CDR3 DNA sequence: TGTGCCAGCAGCAAACTACTCTGGCAGGGAGAGACCCAGTACTTC.

The J gene is TRBJ1-6, the V gene TRBV6-5; D may be TRBD1 (5 bases). The V gene's germline CDR1 is MNHEY and CDR2 SVGAGI. Trimming removed 6 bases from V and 8 bases from J, with 11 bases in between. The CDR3 loop spans 13 amino acids. CDR3 region: CASRTGIYSPLHF. CDR3 DNA: TGTGCCAGCAGAACAGGCATCTATTCACCCCTCCACTTT.

The V call is TRBV7-8, the J call TRBJ2-1, with a tentative D call TRBD2 (6 bases). CDR1 and CDR2 (germline): SGHVS, FQNEAQ. The V gene lost 5 bases and the J gene lost 8 bases, with 13 bases spanning the gap. This CDR3 is 13 amino acids long. CDR3 in DNA: TGTGCCAGCAGCCGCCTACTAGCTCATGAGCAGTTCTTC. As protein: CASSRLLAHEQFF.

This chain joins TRBV5-5 and TRBJ2-7; D remains ambiguous. The CDR3 runs 13 residues. V lost 0 bases to trimming and J lost 3 bases, with 7 bases between them. Per germline, CDR1 SGHKS and CDR2 YYEKEE (reference sequence). The CDR3 reads CASSLDRVYEQYF. CDR3 nucleotides: TGTGCCAGCAGCTTGGATCGCGTCTACGAGCAGTACTTC.

The gene calls are TRBV3-1 (or the pseudogene TRBV3-2) and TRBJ2-7, with D tentatively TRBD2 (5 bases). The germline CDR1 and CDR2 sequences are LGHDT and YNNKEL (reference sequence). The CDR3 consists of 14 residues. The V and J ends lost 4 bases and 3 bases respectively, with 13 bases between them. CDR3 DNA sequence: TGTGCCAGCAGCCGACGGGGTGCCGGCTACGAGCAGTACTTC. Translating gives CASSRRGAGYEQYF.

The V gene is TRBV3-1 (or the pseudogene TRBV3-2), the J gene TRBJ2-1; 10 nucleotides match TRBD2. Germline-derived CDR1 and CDR2 are LGHDT and YNNKEL (reference sequence). V dropped 4 bases and J dropped 7; count of bases not matched to a gene: 7. This CDR3 spans 15 amino acids. The CDR3 region has the DNA TGTGCCAGCAGCCCATGGACTAGCGGTTCAAATGAGCAGTTCTTC. It encodes CASSPWTSGSNEQFF.

The rearrangement joins TRBV28 to TRBJ2-2, with D uncertain. Trimming took off 6 bases at V and 2 bases at J, with 16 bases between the two ends. The CDR3 consists of 16 residues. The germline gives CDR1 MDHEN, CDR2 SYDVKM. CDR3 sequence (DNA): TGTGCCAGCAGCTCAATAGTACTACTTAACACCGGGGAGCTGTTTTTT. It encodes CASSSIVLLNTGELFF.

The rearrangement uses TRBV5-5 and TRBJ1-5, with D possibly being TRBD1 (6 bases). Trimming took 4 bases from V and 4 from J, leaving 18 bases between them. The length of the CDR3 is 16 residues. CDR1 SGHKS and CDR2 YYEKEE come from the germline V gene (reference sequence). DNA of the CDR3: TGTGCCAGCAGCACGGCGACAGCGGGGACAAATCAGCCCCAGCATTTT. Residues: CASSTATAGTNQPQHF.

The V gene is TRBV19, the J gene TRBJ1-2; possible D gene TRBD1, 6 bases. CDR3 size: 15 residues. V gave up 3 bases and J gave up 4 bases, with 15 bases separating them. Germline-derived CDR1 and CDR2 are LNHDA and SQIVND (reference sequence). The CDR3 region is CASSIGFTGPYGYTF. As DNA, the CDR3 is TGTGCCAGTAGTATCGGTTTTACAGGGCCCTATGGCTACACCTTC.

The rearrangement links TRBV9 to TRBJ1-4; 9 bases line up with TRBD1. CDR3 length equals 13 residues. Germline V CDR1 and CDR2: SGDLS, YYNGEE. V gave up 7 bases and J gave up 2 bases; unmatched junction bases: 0. The CDR3 loop reads CASGQGTNEKLFF. CDR3 in DNA: TGTGCCAGCGGACAGGGGACTAATGAAAAACTGTTTTTT.

The V and J genes are TRBV3-1 (or the pseudogene TRBV3-2) and TRBJ2-3; TRBD2 matches at 11 bases. There are 16 residues in the CDR3. Germline loops: CDR1 LGHDT, CDR2 YNNKEL (reference sequence). The V segment lost 8 bases and the J segment 0 bases; nucleotides outside the gene matches: 7. CDR3: CASALGTSGSTDTQYF. CDR3 bases: TGTGCCAGCGCTTTGGGGACTAGCGGTAGCACAGATACGCAGTATTTT.

The chain joins TRBV12-3 or TRBV12-4 to TRBJ2-1; D gene unclear. The CDR3 is 13 residues long. The germline V and J ends were trimmed by 3 bases and 10 bases, with 13 bases remaining between them. In DNA form, the CDR3 reads TGTGCCAGCAGTTTTCTACGTGCGGTAGAGCAGTTCTTC. Its protein product is CASSFLRAVEQFF.

This chain connects TRBV27 to TRBJ2-6; TRBD1 agrees at 7 bases. Trimming at V came to 2 bases and at J to 0 bases, leaving 10 bases not matched to a gene. Per germline, CDR1 MNHEY and CDR2 SMNVEV (reference sequence). The CDR3 covers 19 residues. The CDR3 DNA reads as TGTGCCAGCAGTTTAAAGGTGACAGGGATTAGCTCTGGGGCCAACGTCCTGACTTTC. Its protein product is CASSLKVTGISSGANVLTF.

The V and J genes are TRBV5-6 and TRBJ2-2; perhaps TRBD2 as D (5 bases). Germline CDR1 and CDR2: SGHDT and YYEEEE. The CDR3 extends over 15 amino acids. V was shortened by 5 bases and J by 1 base, with 12 bases between the two germline ends. CDR3: CASSYRTGNTGELFF. The CDR3 DNA sequence: TGTGCCAGCAGTTATCGGACTGGGAACACCGGGGAGCTGTTTTTT.

CDR3 sequence reads: CASSLAGETYNEQFF. As DNA, the CDR3 is TGCGCCAGCAGCTTGGCCGGGGAAACCTACAATGAGCAGTTCTTC. The V call is TRBV5-1, the J call TRBJ2-1, with D perhaps matching TRBD2 (5 bases). There are 15 residues in the CDR3. V gave up 0 bases and J gave up 2 bases, with 9 bases separating them. The germline V gene encodes CDR1 SGHRS and CDR2 YFSETQ.

V and J are TRBV29-1 and TRBJ1-2; 10 bases are shared with TRBD1. The V and J ends lost 0 bases and 2 bases, in that order; junction bases with no gene match: 6. CDR3 size: 16 residues. The V gene's germline CDR1 is SQVTM and CDR2 ANQGSEA. The CDR3 is CSVEDLDRGRNYGYTF. In DNA, the CDR3 is TGCAGCGTTGAAGATTTGGACAGGGGGAGGAACTATGGCTACACCTTC.

DNA for the CDR3: TGTGCCAGTAGTCTACGGGACAGGGGCGATACGCAGTATTTT. Protein: CASSLRDRGDTQYF. The chain uses TRBV19 and TRBJ2-3, with 10 nucleotides matching TRBD1. In germline, CDR1 is LNHDA, CDR2 SQIVND (reference sequence). Losses at the gene ends were 5 bases for V and 6 bases for J; bases not matched to a gene: 5. The CDR3 has 14 residues.

The chain recombines TRBV11-3 with TRBJ1-6; D remains ambiguous. V was shortened by 8 bases and J by 9 bases, with 14 bases between the two germline ends. This CDR3 has 13 residues. From germline, CDR1 is SGHNT and CDR2 YENEEA. Written as DNA, the CDR3 is TGTGCCAGCGCTTTTAACGAGCTTTCACCCCTCCACTTT. Translation gives CASAFNELSPLHF.

This chain's CDR3 is CASSLMAARGGYGYTF. DNA for the CDR3: TGTGCCAGCAGCTTGATGGCAGCCCGAGGGGGCTATGGCTACACCTTC. V is TRBV5-6 and J is TRBJ1-2, with a possible D match to TRBD1 (6 bases). V was shortened by 1 base and J by 4 bases, with 17 bases between the two germline ends. Germline loops: CDR1 SGHDT, CDR2 YYEEEE. The CDR3 sequence is 16 residues long.

The chain is built from TRBV5-1 and TRBJ2-5, with D perhaps TRBD1 (6 bases). This CDR3 spans 13 amino acids. Trimming took 6 bases from V and 4 from J, leaving 13 bases between them. Germline loops: CDR1 SGHRS, CDR2 YFSETQ. The CDR3 sequence is CASTRDMGETQYF. The CDR3 DNA sequence: TGCGCCAGCACCCGGGACATGGGAGAGACCCAGTACTTC. The variable domain in full, completed from reference TRBV5-1 and TRBJ2-5, reads KAGVTQTPRYLIKTRGQQVTLSCSPISGHRSVSWYQQTPGQGLQFLFEYFSETQRNKGNFPGRFSGRQFSNSRSEMNVSTLELGDSALYLCASTRDMGETQYFGPGTRLLVL.

This chain connects TRBV6-5 to TRBJ1-4, with D possibly matching TRBD1 (5 bases). Per the germline V gene, CDR1 is MNHEY and CDR2 is SVGAGI. Trimming shortened V by 2 bases and J by 4 bases, and 8 bases separated the two germline ends. This CDR3 has 14 amino acids. The CDR3 sequence: CASSYDSLNEKLFF. The CDR3 nucleotides are TGTGCCAGCAGTTACGACAGTCTTAATGAAAAACTGTTTTTT.

This rearrangement joins TRBV19 to TRBJ2-2; 10 bases are a match to TRBD1. Germline CDR1 and CDR2: LNHDA and SQIVND (reference sequence). With 8 bases clipped from V and 6 bases from J, the junction kept 9 bases outside the gene matches. CDR3 length: 15 residues. The CDR3 sequence is CASLTGTGVSGELFF. CDR3 sequence (DNA): TGTGCCAGTTTAACCGGGACAGGGGTTTCCGGGGAGCTGTTTTTT.

The chain links TRBV9 to TRBJ2-1; TRBD2 aligns across 11 bases. The CDR3 is 15 amino acids. CDR1 SGDLS and CDR2 YYNGEE come from the germline V gene. V dropped 2 bases and J dropped 5; count of bases not matched to a gene: 3. The CDR3 DNA follows: TGTGCCAGCAGCGTTTTAGCGGGGGGGCACAATGAGCAGTTCTTC. Translating gives CASSVLAGGHNEQFF.

The table lists this clone with a count of one. V usage is TRBV6-5 and J usage is TRBJ2-1, with D perhaps TRBD2 (7 bases). There are 12 residues in the CDR3. The germline V and J ends were trimmed by 7 bases and 8 bases, with 12 bases remaining between them. Germline CDR1 and CDR2: MNHEY and SVGAGI. The CDR3 region has the DNA TGTGCCAGCAATGCGGGGGCTCATGAGCAGTTCTTC. Translated, it gives CASNAGAHEQFF.

The V and J genes are TRBV5-6 and TRBJ2-7, with a tentative D call TRBD2 (7 bases). In germline, CDR1 is SGHDT, CDR2 YYEEEE. Trimming took 4 bases from V and 4 from J, leaving 12 bases between them. The CDR3 covers 13 residues. The CDR3 sequence: CASSRGAGYEQYF. In DNA form, the CDR3 reads TGTGCCAGCAGCCGGGGGGCTGGGTACGAGCAGTACTTC.

The V gene is TRBV18, the J gene TRBJ2-3; 9 nucleotides match TRBD2. Germline lookup yields CDR1 KGHSH and CDR2 LQKENI. V trimming: 2 bases; J trimming: 3 bases; junction bases outside the gene matches: 9. The CDR3 extends over 17 amino acids. CDR3 sequence: CASSPRAGGRGTDTQYF. The CDR3 bases are TGTGCCAGCTCACCAAGGGCGGGAGGGCGAGGAACAGATACGCAGTATTTT.

The chain has TRBV19 and TRBJ1-2; the D gene is possibly TRBD1 (5 bases). Germline V gives CDR1 LNHDA, CDR2 SQIVND (reference sequence). This CDR3 has 14 amino acids. With 5 bases removed from V and 1 base from J, the gap between germline ends came to 11 bases. The CDR3 sequence is CASSFGQNNYGYTF. CDR3 sequence (DNA): TGTGCCAGTAGTTTCGGACAAAATAACTATGGCTACACCTTC.

The chain combines TRBV30 with TRBJ1-2, with 8 positions matching TRBD1. The CDR3 is made up of 13 amino acids. Losses at the gene ends were 7 bases for V and 8 bases for J; bases not matched to a gene: 12. Germline CDR1 and CDR2: GTSNPN and SVGIG (reference sequence). The chain's CDR3 is CASSPGQGWGYTF. The DNA of the CDR3 is TGTGCCTCCTCCCCCGGACAGGGCTGGGGCTACACCTTC.